One T cell receptor (beta chain) is described in this entry. The CDR3 spans 15 residues. Germline CDR1 reads SGHDT; CDR2 reads YYEEEE. The J segment lost 2 bases and the V segment lost 5 bases, leaving 7 bases of the junction unmatched. These data belong to a study of blood T cell repertoires in COVID-19. Across the whole study: Specimens from acute and convalescent COVID-19 originated in the United States, Italy and Spain. Sample material is recorded as cDNA or gDNA derived from T cells, B-cell-depleted T cells, or PBMCs.

Methods used by the authors: Reference gene primer amplification gave estimated nucleated cell counts. Only in-frame clones appear in the TCRdb table, and some are missing; sequencing was by immunoSEQ multiplex PCR. V and J calls and clone size are those listed in that table; D and trimming were worked out from the DNA. The profile shows 150,000 to 200,000 clones, about 86% of them singletons. The specimen was peripheral blood. This chain uses TRBV5-6 with TRBJ1-5; 7 bases agree with TRBD1. The clonotype comes from a man aged 50 to 60 with active or convalescent COVID-19. The CDR3 here is CASRKGADGNQPQHF. The CDR3 DNA reads TGTGCCAGCAGGAAGGGGGCTGATGGCAATCAGCCCCAGCATTTT. The variable domain in full, completed from reference TRBV5-6 and TRBJ1-5, reads DAGVTQSPTHLIKTRGQQVTLRCSPKSGHDTVSWYQQALGQGPQFIFQYYEEEERQRGNFPDRFSGHQFPNYSSELNVNALLLGDSALYLCASRKGADGNQPQHFGDGTRLSIL.